This T cell receptor beta chain comes out of a study of control samples from healthy donors and cancer patients. There are 16 residues in the CDR3. The ends were cut back, 4 bases at V and 3 bases at J, with 16 bases in the middle. Per germline, CDR1 SGDLS and CDR2 YYNGEE. Only in-frame clones appear in the TCRdb table, and some are missing; sequencing was by immunoSEQ multiplex PCR. The table shows 60,000 or so clones, with nearly 90% occurring only once. The sequencing sample was made of blood. The chain couples TRBV9 to TRBJ1-4, with D unresolved. The TCR was taken from a man aged 50-60 years in good health. The CDR3, as DNA: TGTGCCAGCAGCCCCCGATGGGGAGAGCCTAATGAAAAACTGTTTTTT. Residues: CASSPRWGEPNEKLFF.